The T cell receptor beta chain described here comes from a study of T cells in Graves' hyperthyroidism and ophthalmopathy. Findings of the study overall: Ophthalmopathy, which appeared later, was predicted by the model a median approximately 6 months before onset. A model of 13 V-J pairs discriminated ophthalmopathy from stable hyperthyroidism. Clonotypes that were expanded in thyroid above 0.001 mostly appeared in blood too.

Hyperthyroidism had been newly diagnosed in patients aged 18 to 65, and its duration was under 2 months. From RNA transcripts, TCR beta CDR3 regions were amplified. A set of HTBI primers served as the primers for a first-round RT-PCR of the TCR CDR3. Via MiXCR, TCRdb re-called the multiplex PCR reads, giving one row per CDR3 protein. The top ten clones hold over 15% of a sample with more than 550,000 distinct CDR3 sequences, around a sixth of them seen once. The CDR3 runs 16 residues. The germline CDR1 and CDR2 sequences are SGHRS and YFSETQ. V lost 1 base and J lost 1, with 14 bases in between. This clonotype was detected only a few times. Its antigen is currently unknown.

This receptor was taken from a woman in her fifties or sixties with Graves' hyperthyroidism that later progressed to Graves' ophthalmopathy. The sequencing input was blood. J is TRBJ1-1 and V is TRBV5-1; a possible D gene is TRBD1 (5 bases). The CDR3 DNA follows: TGCGCCAGCAGCTTGTTAGGGGCGGAGACGAACACTGAAGCTTTCTTT. It is translated as CASSLLGAETNTEAFF.